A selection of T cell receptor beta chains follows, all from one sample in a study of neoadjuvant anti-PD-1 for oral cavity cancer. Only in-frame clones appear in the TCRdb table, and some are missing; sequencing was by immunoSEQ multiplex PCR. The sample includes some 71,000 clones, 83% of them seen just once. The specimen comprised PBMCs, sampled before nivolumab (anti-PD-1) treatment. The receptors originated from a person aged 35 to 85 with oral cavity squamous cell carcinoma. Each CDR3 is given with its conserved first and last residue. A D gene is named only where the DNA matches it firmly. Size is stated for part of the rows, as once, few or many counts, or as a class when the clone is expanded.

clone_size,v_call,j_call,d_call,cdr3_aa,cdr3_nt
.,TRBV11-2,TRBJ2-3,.,CASSPQAGTDTQYF,TGTGCCAGCAGCCCTCAGGCGGGAACAGATACGCAGTATTTT
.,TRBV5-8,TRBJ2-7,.,CASSLVYYEQYF,TGTGCCAGCAGCTTGGTTTACTACGAGCAGTACTTC
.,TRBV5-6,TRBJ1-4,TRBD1,CASSLRFRDRQDEKLFF,TGTGCCAGCAGCTTGAGGTTCCGGGACAGGCAGGATGAAAAACTGTTTTTT
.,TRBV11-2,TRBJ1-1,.,CASRYLRGRRGTEAFF,TGTGCCAGCAGATATCTCCGGGGGCGCAGGGGCACTGAAGCTTTCTTT
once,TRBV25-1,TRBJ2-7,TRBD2,CASSKMAGDAYEQYF,TGTGCCAGCAGTAAGATGGCGGGAGACGCTTACGAGCAGTACTTC
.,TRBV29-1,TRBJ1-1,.,CSVDSAGRTEAFF,TGCAGCGTTGATTCGGCAGGGCGGACTGAAGCTTTCTTT
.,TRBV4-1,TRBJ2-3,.,CASSRGQIDTQYF,TGCGCCAGCAGCCGAGGGCAGATAGATACGCAGTATTTT
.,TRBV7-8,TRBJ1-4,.,CASSLAPYEKLFF,TGTGCCAGCAGCTTAGCACCCTATGAAAAACTGTTTTTT
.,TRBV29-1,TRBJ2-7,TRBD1,CSVPTGIGQYF,TGCAGCGTTCCGACAGGGATTGGGCAGTACTTC
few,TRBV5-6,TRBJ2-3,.,CASSFNYFDTQYF,TGTGCCAGCAGCTTTAATTACTTCGATACGCAGTATTTT
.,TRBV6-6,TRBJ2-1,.,CASMDLNEQFF,TGTGCCAGCATGGACCTGAATGAGCAGTTCTTC
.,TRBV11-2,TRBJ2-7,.,CASSLDPRWLEQYF,TGTGCCAGCAGCTTAGACCCCAGGTGGCTTGAGCAGTACTTC
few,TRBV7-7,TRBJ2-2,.,CASSPRPKGTGELFF,TGTGCTAGCAGCCCCAGGCCTAAGGGGACCGGGGAGCTGTTTTTT
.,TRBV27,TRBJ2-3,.,CASSARPDTQYF,TGTGCCAGCAGTGCGAGACCAGATACGCAGTATTTT
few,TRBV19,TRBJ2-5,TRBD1,CASSIGPGQFGRETQYF,TGTGCCAGTAGTATAGGGCCGGGACAGTTCGGGCGTGAGACCCAGTACTTC
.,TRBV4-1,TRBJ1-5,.,CASSQVHDIAGRPQHF,TGCGCCAGCAGCCAAGTGCATGACATAGCGGGAAGGCCCCAGCATTTT
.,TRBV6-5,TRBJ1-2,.,CASSYGGPVNGYTF,TGTGCCAGCAGTTACGGGGGGCCGGTGAATGGCTACACCTTC
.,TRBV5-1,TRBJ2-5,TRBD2,CASSLAGTSGGTAQETQYF,TGCGCCAGCAGCTTGGCGGGGACTAGCGGGGGGACCGCCCAAGAGACCCAGTACTTC
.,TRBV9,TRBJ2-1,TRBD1,CASSEQGANYDEQFF,TGTGCCAGCAGCGAACAGGGGGCTAACTACGATGAGCAGTTCTTC
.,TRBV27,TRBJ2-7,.,CASSVTPGLSYEQYF,TGTGCCAGCAGTGTAACACCGGGACTCTCCTACGAGCAGTACTTC
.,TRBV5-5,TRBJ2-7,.,CASSRRLGGSYEQYF,TGTGCCAGCAGCCGCCGCTTGGGGGGCTCCTACGAGCAGTACTTC
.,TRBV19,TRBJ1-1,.,CASRLNRDTEAFF,TGTGCCAGTAGGCTTAATCGGGACACTGAAGCTTTCTTT
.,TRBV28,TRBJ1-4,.,CASSLPPPLTNEKLFF,TGTGCCAGCAGCCTGCCCCCTCCTTTAACTAATGAAAAACTGTTTTTT
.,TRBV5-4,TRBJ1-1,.,CASSLEDGDTSFF,TGTGCCAGCAGCTTGGAGGACGGGGACACTTCTTTCTTT
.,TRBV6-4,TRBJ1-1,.,CATPTLWGEAFF,TGTGCCACTCCGACATTGTGGGGTGAAGCTTTCTTT
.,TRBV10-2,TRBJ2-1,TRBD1,CASRGTGPYNEQFF,TGCGCCAGCAGGGGGACAGGGCCCTACAATGAGCAGTTCTTC
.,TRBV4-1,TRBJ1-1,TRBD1,CASSHRQGARVNTEAFF,TGCGCCAGCAGCCACCGACAGGGGGCACGGGTGAACACTGAAGCTTTCTTT
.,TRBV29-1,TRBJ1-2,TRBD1,CSVEAEGQVYGYTF,TGCAGCGTTGAAGCGGAGGGACAGGTCTATGGCTACACCTTC
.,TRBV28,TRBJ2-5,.,CASSFSETQYF,TGTGCCAGCAGTTTTAGTGAGACCCAGTACTTC
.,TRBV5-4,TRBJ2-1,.,CASSFRAGPSSYNEQFF,TGTGCCAGCAGCTTTCGTGCGGGCCCCAGCTCCTACAATGAGCAGTTCTTC
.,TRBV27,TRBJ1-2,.,CASRNLGGSDGYTF,TGTGCCAGCAGGAACCTTGGGGGGTCCGATGGCTACACCTTC
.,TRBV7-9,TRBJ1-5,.,CASSLEGTYGPQHF,TGTGCCAGCAGCTTGGAGGGCACTTATGGCCCCCAGCATTTT